A single sample is the source of the 28 T cell receptor beta chains below, sequenced in a study of T cell responses to AZD1222 COVID-19 vaccine. Sequencing used immunoSEQ multiplex PCR; TCRdb keeps in-frame clones, though not all of them. The sample carries over 150,000 clones, 93% recorded once. The material was peripheral blood, obtained 28 days after the second AZD1222 dose. The receptors were sampled from an adult who received the AZD1222 COVID-19 vaccine.

The chain links TRBV6-5 to TRBJ2-2; D possibly corresponds to TRBD1 (6 bases). Trimming removed 3 bases at V and 4 bases at J, with 9 bases between. Germline CDR1 reads MNHEY; CDR2 reads SVGAGI. CDR3 size: 14 residues. The CDR3 nucleotides read TGTGCCAGCAGTTATCTCAGGGGCACCGGGGAGCTGTTTTTT. It specifies CASSYLRGTGELFF.

This clone has only one observation. The chain recombines TRBV4-1 with TRBJ1-5, with D possibly TRBD1 on 6 matching bases. Germline V gene lookup returns CDR1 MGHRA and CDR2 YSYEKL. The CDR3 contains 14 residues. Trimming took off 4 bases at V and 3 bases at J, with 10 bases between the two ends. The CDR3 DNA is TGCGCCAGCAGCCCAGGGGCTGACAATCAGCCCCAGCATTTT. This gives the protein CASSPGADNQPQHF.

The rearrangement links TRBV12-5 to TRBJ1-6; D unclear. Looked up from germline, CDR1 is LGHNT and CDR2 is FRNRAP. Between the trimmed V and J ends, which lost 1 base and 6 bases, there was a span of 4 bases. The CDR3 contains 13 residues. CDR3 DNA: TGTGCTAGTGGTTTGGCCCCTAATTCACCCCTCCACTTT. Amino acid sequence: CASGLAPNSPLHF. Together with reference TRBV12-5 and TRBJ1-6, the CDR3 gives the full variable domain: DARVTQTPRHKVTEMGQEVTMRCQPILGHNTVFWYRQTMMQGLELLAYFRNRAPLDDSGMPKDRFSAEMPDATLATLKIQPSEPRDSAVYFCASGLAPNSPLHFGNGTRLTVT.

V gene TRBV28 combines with J gene TRBJ1-2; D is uncertain. Trimming took 7 bases from V and 10 from J, leaving 16 bases between them. CDR3 size: 12 residues. CDR1 is MDHEN and CDR2 is SYDVKM in the germline V gene. The CDR3 region has the DNA TGTGCCAGCACGTCGGTAGGGATTGACTACACCTTC. The encoded protein is CASTSVGIDYTF.

This clone came up once. This chain uses TRBV3-1 (or the pseudogene TRBV3-2) with TRBJ1-3; 7 nucleotides match TRBD1. This CDR3 has 15 residues. Losses at the gene ends were 5 bases for V and 3 bases for J; bases not matched to a gene: 7. Germline CDR1 reads LGHDT; CDR2 reads YNNKEL (reference sequence). CDR3 region: CASSSPHRGGNTIYF. In nucleotides, the CDR3 is TGTGCCAGCAGCTCCCCCCACAGGGGTGGAAACACCATATATTTT.

V and J are TRBV12-3 or TRBV12-4 and TRBJ1-2, with TRBD1 as a possible D gene (5 bases). There are 12 residues in the CDR3. V lost 3 bases, J lost 10 bases, and 12 bases lay in between. Here the CDR3 reads CASSFAGGNYTF. The CDR3 DNA sequence: TGTGCCAGCAGTTTCGCCGGGGGTAACTACACCTTC.

V usage is TRBV6-5 and J usage is TRBJ1-2; weak D call: TRBD1 (5 bases). Looked up from germline, CDR1 is MNHEY and CDR2 is SVGAGI. This CDR3 region has 13 residues. Between the trimmed V and J ends, which lost 10 bases and 4 bases, there was a span of 16 bases. CDR3 sequence (DNA): TGTGCCACCCCCCCCCGGGGGACCTATGGCTACACCTTC. This encodes CATPPRGTYGYTF.

The V and J genes are TRBV9 and TRBJ1-2; the D gene is possibly TRBD1 (5 bases). Trimming took 0 bases from V and 8 from J, leaving 20 bases between them. The CDR3 runs to 16 residues. Germline V gene sequence: CDR1 SGDLS, CDR2 YYNGEE. The CDR3 nucleotides are TGTGCCAGCAGCGTAGAGGTCAGGGCCCTAGTCGGGGGCTACACCTTC. It is translated as CASSVEVRALVGGYTF.

This clone was recorded only once. The chain joins TRBV10-2 to TRBJ1-5, with TRBD1 as a possible D gene (6 bases). The CDR3 covers 15 residues. CDR1 and CDR2 from the germline V gene are WSHSY and SAAADI. The germline V and J ends were trimmed by 3 bases and 6 bases, with 15 bases remaining between them. CDR3 sequence (DNA): TGCGCCAGCAGTGATAGGGGGGAAGTAGGTCAGCCCCAGCATTTT. Translation: CASSDRGEVGQPQHF.

This clone was detected a few times. The V call is TRBV24-1, the J call TRBJ2-3; D unclear. Germline V gene data show CDR1 as KGHDR and CDR2 as SFDVKD. V dropped 3 bases and J dropped 2 bases, with 5 bases sitting between them. CDR3 length equals 13 residues. In DNA form, the CDR3 reads TGTGCCACCAGTGATCTCGTCACAGATACGCAGTATTTT. This translates into CATSDLVTDTQYF.

The chain is built from TRBV6-1 and TRBJ2-7, with 8 bases fitting TRBD1. The germline V gene encodes CDR1 MNHNS and CDR2 SASEGT. The CDR3 spans 16 residues. V lost 0 bases and J lost 5; bases outside the gene matches: 9. This CDR3 reads CASSEARTGRNNEQYF. Here the CDR3 DNA reads TGTGCCAGCAGTGAAGCCCGGACAGGGAGAAACAACGAGCAGTACTTC.

This chain uses TRBV3-1 (or the pseudogene TRBV3-2) with TRBJ2-1, with TRBD2 identical over 10 bases. Germline values: CDR1 LGHDT, CDR2 YNNKEL (reference sequence). Unmatched junction bases numbered 8, after V lost 1 base and J lost 5 bases. The CDR3 has 17 residues. CDR3 DNA: TGTGCCAGCAGCCAAGCTCCAGCGGGGGGGAACAACAATGAGCAGTTCTTC. Translated: CASSQAPAGGNNNEQFF.

The chain has TRBV5-6 and TRBJ1-2, with D perhaps TRBD1 (5 bases). Germline loops: CDR1 SGHDT, CDR2 YYEEEE. The CDR3 covers 16 residues. Between the trimmed V and J ends, which lost 6 bases and 6 bases, there was a span of 24 bases. CDR3 protein: CASNPGTVGGMDGYTF. The CDR3 DNA follows: TGTGCCAGCAACCCCGGGACTGTTGGCGGAATGGATGGCTACACCTTC.

In this sample, this clone turned up once. This chain connects TRBV9 to TRBJ1-3; no definite D call. The V gene lost 0 bases and the J gene lost 2 bases, with 21 bases spanning the gap. Germline-derived CDR1 and CDR2 are SGDLS and YYNGEE. This CDR3 spans 19 amino acids. Written as DNA, the CDR3 is TGTGCCAGCAGCGTAGTCGACACCAACCCAGGACGGGCTGGAAACACCATATATTTT. Protein: CASSVVDTNPGRAGNTIYF.

The chain joins TRBV28 to TRBJ1-1; the D is unclear. V was trimmed by 5 bases and J by 1 base, leaving 14 bases between them. The CDR3 is made up of 15 amino acids. The germline CDR1 and CDR2 sequences are MDHEN and SYDVKM. The CDR3 protein is CASSPADGRNTEAFF. The CDR3 region has the DNA TGTGCCAGCAGTCCCGCCGATGGACGGAACACTGAAGCTTTCTTT.

Only a few counts were recorded for this clone. This chain connects TRBV7-9 to TRBJ1-1, with 7 bases lining up with TRBD1. The J segment lost 5 bases and the V segment lost 7 bases, leaving 13 bases of the junction unmatched. This CDR3 is built from 15 residues. CDR1 SEHNR and CDR2 FQNEAQ come from the germline V gene (reference sequence). CDR3 nucleotides: TGTGCCAGCACCCTATTTCAGGGGGGGGGAACTGAAGCTTTCTTT. Its translation: CASTLFQGGGTEAFF.

The chain joins TRBV5-1 to TRBJ1-5; D possibly corresponds to TRBD1 (5 bases). CDR3 length: 15 amino acids. Germline V gene lookup returns CDR1 SGHRS and CDR2 YFSETQ. Between the trimmed V and J ends, which lost 1 base and 5 bases, there was a span of 13 bases. The CDR3 region is CASSLTGGTDQPQHF. As DNA, the CDR3 is TGCGCCAGCAGCTTGACCGGGGGGACCGATCAGCCCCAGCATTTT.

The chain has TRBV7-9 and TRBJ1-3; possibly TRBD1 for D (6 bases). Germline CDR1 SEHNR, CDR2 FQNEAQ (reference sequence). V was trimmed by 3 bases and J by 2 bases, leaving 14 bases between them. The CDR3 contains 16 residues. CDR3 amino acids: CASSFPRQGTGNTIYF. CDR3 nucleotide sequence: TGTGCCAGCAGCTTCCCCCGGCAGGGGACTGGAAACACCATATATTTT.

V gene TRBV6-2 or TRBV6-3 combines with J gene TRBJ1-5; D unclear. This CDR3 is built from 11 residues. V was trimmed by 6 bases and J by 9 bases, leaving 9 bases between them. Germline V gives CDR1 MNHEY, CDR2 SVGEGT. The CDR3 DNA reads TGTGCCAGCAGCACTTTTGGGCCCCAGCATTTT. Its protein is CASSTFGPQHF.

CDR3 sequence: CASSLVGAGDDANYGYTF. The CDR3 region has the DNA TGTGCCAGCAGCTTAGTGGGTGCAGGGGACGACGCGAACTATGGCTACACCTTC. The genes are TRBV7-3 and TRBJ1-2, with a tentative D call TRBD1 (6 bases). The V end was cut by 2 bases, the J end by 2 bases, with 21 bases between. The CDR3 totals 18 residues. Looked up from germline, CDR1 is SGHTA and CDR2 is FQGTGA.

The gene calls are TRBV20-1 and TRBJ2-7; TRBD1 might be the D (6 bases). The germline V gene has CDR1 DFQATT and CDR2 SNEGSKA (reference sequence). The CDR3 is made up of 11 amino acids. V was shortened by 7 bases and J by 6 bases, with 13 bases between the two germline ends. The DNA for the CDR3 is TGCAGTGTCCTAAAAGGGGGCGAGCAGTACTTC. This sequence encodes CSVLKGGEQYF.

The chain couples TRBV5-4 to TRBJ2-3; 14 nucleotides agree with TRBD2. The CDR3 sequence is 16 residues long. From germline, CDR1 is SGHNT and CDR2 YYREEE (reference sequence). V gave up 3 bases and J gave up 4 bases; unmatched junction bases: 4. CDR3: CASSSRLAGGPDTQYF. The CDR3 DNA reads as TGTGCCAGCAGCTCCCGACTAGCGGGGGGGCCAGATACGCAGTATTTT.

The chain is built from TRBV14 and TRBJ1-2; 7 nucleotides match TRBD1. This CDR3 has 14 residues. Germline V gene lookup returns CDR1 SGHDN and CDR2 FVKESK. Losses at the gene ends were 2 bases for V and 4 bases for J; bases not matched to a gene: 4. CDR3 amino acids: CASSQSGGSYGYTF. The CDR3 DNA sequence: TGTGCCAGCAGCCAATCAGGGGGAAGCTATGGCTACACCTTC.

This chain uses TRBV7-9 with TRBJ2-1; D remains ambiguous. Germline CDR1 reads SEHNR; CDR2 reads FQNEAQ (reference sequence). The CDR3 length is 10 residues. V dropped 4 bases and J dropped 9 bases, with 4 bases sitting between them. The CDR3 loop is CASSSVEQFF. In DNA, the CDR3 is TGTGCCAGCAGCTCGGTTGAGCAGTTCTTC.

The rearrangement links TRBV12-3 or TRBV12-4 to TRBJ1-1, with no clear D. V lost 5 bases, J lost 1 base, and 8 bases lay in between. CDR3 length: 13 residues. Here the CDR3 reads CASSLRPNTEAFF. CDR3 bases: TGTGCCAGCAGTCTCCGCCCGAACACTGAAGCTTTCTTT.

The CDR3 DNA reads TGTGCCAGCAGCCCTTATGCCCTTTTAGGGGAGCTGTTTTTT. Encoded protein: CASSPYALLGELFF. The rearrangement links TRBV7-8 to TRBJ2-2; D ambiguous. V dropped 5 bases and J dropped 8 bases, with 15 bases sitting between them. Germline lookup yields CDR1 SGHVS and CDR2 FQNEAQ. This CDR3 is 14 amino acids long.

The rearrangement links TRBV3-1 (or the pseudogene TRBV3-2) to TRBJ1-2, with D maybe TRBD1 (5 bases). Per the germline V gene, CDR1 is LGHDT and CDR2 is YNNKEL (reference sequence). The CDR3 spans 12 residues. Trimming left V 0 bases short and J 10 bases short, with 9 bases between. Here the CDR3 reads CASSQDQGPYTF. CDR3 nucleotides: TGTGCCAGCAGCCAAGATCAGGGCCCCTACACCTTC.

This clone was found a few times. The genes are TRBV7-2 and TRBJ2-5; D remains ambiguous. CDR1 SGHTA and CDR2 FQGNSA come from the germline V gene. This CDR3 has 13 amino acids. Trimming removed 4 bases at V and 1 base at J, with 7 bases between. The CDR3 sequence is CASSSLSQETQYF. The CDR3 region has the DNA TGTGCCAGCAGCTCCTTATCCCAAGAGACCCAGTACTTC.